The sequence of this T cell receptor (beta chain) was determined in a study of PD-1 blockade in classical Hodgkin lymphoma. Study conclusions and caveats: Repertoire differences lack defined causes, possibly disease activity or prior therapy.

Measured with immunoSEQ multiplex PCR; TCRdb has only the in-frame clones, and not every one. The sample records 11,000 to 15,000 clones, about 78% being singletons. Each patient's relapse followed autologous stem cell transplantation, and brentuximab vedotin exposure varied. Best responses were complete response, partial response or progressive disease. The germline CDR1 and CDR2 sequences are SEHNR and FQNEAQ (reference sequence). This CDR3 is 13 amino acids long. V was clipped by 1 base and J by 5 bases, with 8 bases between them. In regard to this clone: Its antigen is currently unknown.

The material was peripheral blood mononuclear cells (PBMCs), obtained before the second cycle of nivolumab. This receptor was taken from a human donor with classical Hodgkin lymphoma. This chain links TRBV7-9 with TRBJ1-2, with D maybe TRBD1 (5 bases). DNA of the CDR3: TGTGCCAGCAGCTTAGGACAGAGTTATGGCTACACCTTC. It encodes CASSLGQSYGYTF. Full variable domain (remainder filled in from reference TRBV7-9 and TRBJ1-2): DTGVSQNPRHKITKRGQNVTFRCDPISEHNRLYWYRQTLGQGPEFLTYFQNEAQLEKSRLLSDRFSAERPKGSFSTLEIQRTEQGDSAMYLCASSLGQSYGYTFGSGTRLTVV.